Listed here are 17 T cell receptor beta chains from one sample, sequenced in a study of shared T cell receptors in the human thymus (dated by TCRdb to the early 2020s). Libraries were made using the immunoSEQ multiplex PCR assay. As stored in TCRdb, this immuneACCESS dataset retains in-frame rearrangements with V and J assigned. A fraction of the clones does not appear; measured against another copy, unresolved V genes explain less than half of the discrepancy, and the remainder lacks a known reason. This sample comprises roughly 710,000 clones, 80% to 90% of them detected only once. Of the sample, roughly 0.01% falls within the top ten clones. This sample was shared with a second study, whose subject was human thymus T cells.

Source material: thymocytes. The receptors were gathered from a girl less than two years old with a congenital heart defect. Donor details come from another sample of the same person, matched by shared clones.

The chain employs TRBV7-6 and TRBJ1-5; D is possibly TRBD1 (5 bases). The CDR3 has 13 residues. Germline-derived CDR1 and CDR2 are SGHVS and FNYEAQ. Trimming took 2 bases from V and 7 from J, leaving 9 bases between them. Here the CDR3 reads CASSLLGGQPQHF. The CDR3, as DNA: TGTGCCAGCAGCTTACTCGGGGGGCAGCCCCAGCATTTT.

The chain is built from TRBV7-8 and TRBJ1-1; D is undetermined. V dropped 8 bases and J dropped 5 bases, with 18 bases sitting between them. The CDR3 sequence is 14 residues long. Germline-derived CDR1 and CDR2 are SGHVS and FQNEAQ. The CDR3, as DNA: TGTGCCAGCTTCCCCCAAGCCTGTGCGACTGAAGCTTTCTTT. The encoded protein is CASFPQACATEAFF.

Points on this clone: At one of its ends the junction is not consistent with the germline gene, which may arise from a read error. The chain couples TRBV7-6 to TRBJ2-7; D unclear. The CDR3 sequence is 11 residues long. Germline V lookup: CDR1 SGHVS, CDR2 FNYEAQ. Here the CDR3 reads CASSLWSGHHF. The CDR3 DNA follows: TGTGCCAGCAGCTTGTGGTCAGGCCATCACTTC.

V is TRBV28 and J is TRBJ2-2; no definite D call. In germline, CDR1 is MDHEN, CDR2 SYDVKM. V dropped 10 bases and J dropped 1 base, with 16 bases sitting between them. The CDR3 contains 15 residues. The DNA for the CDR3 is TGTGCCACCAGCCCCCAGCGATTGAACACCGGGGAGCTGTTTTTT. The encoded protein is CATSPQRLNTGELFF.

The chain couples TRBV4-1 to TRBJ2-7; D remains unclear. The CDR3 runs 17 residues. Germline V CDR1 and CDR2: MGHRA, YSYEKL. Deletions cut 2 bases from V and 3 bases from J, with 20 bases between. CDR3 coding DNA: TGCGCCAGCAGCCAACACCGGAGTGACTCCATCTACTACGAGCAGTACTTC. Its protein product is CASSQHRSDSIYYEQYF.

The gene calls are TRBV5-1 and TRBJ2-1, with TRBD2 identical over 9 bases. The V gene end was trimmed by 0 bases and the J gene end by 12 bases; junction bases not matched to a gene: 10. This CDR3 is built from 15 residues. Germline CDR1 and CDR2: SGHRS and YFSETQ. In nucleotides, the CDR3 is TGCGCCAGCAGCTTGGGGCGGGGGGGCGAATGCGGGCAGTTCTTC. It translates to CASSLGRGGECGQFF.

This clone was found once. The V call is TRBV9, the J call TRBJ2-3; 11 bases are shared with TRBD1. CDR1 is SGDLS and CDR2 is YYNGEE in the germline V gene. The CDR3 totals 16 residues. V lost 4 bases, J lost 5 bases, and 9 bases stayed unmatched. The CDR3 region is CASSFFPDRGQDTQYF. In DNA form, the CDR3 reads TGTGCCAGCAGCTTCTTTCCGGACAGGGGGCAAGATACGCAGTATTTT.

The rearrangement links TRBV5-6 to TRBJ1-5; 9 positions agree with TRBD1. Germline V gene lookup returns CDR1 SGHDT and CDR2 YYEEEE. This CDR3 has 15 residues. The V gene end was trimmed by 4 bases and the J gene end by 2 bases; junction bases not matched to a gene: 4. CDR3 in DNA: TGTGCCAGCAGCCATAGGACAGGGGGCAATCAGCCCCAGCATTTT. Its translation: CASSHRTGGNQPQHF.

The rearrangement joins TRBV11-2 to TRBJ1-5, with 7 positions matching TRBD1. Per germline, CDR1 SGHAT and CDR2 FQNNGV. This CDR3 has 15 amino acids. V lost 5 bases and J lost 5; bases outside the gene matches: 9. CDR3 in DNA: TGTGCCAGCAGCGCCCGACAGGGTGGGGATCAGCCCCAGCATTTT. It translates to CASSARQGGDQPQHF.

The CDR3 reads CASSPRGIPRNGGDSGNTIYF. The CDR3 DNA is TGTGCCAGCTCACCCAGAGGGATCCCCCGAAATGGCGGGGACTCTGGAAACACCATATATTTT. The chain is built from TRBV18 and TRBJ1-3; D ambiguous. The CDR3 loop spans 21 amino acids. Trimming pared 3 bases from V and 0 bases from J, leaving 27 bases between. Germline V gene lookup returns CDR1 KGHSH and CDR2 LQKENI.

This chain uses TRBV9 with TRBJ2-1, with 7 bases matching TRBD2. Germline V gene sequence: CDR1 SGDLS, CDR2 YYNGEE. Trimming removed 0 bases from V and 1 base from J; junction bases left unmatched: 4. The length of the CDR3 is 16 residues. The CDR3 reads CASSVVQRGSYNEQFF. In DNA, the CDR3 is TGTGCCAGCAGCGTAGTCCAGCGGGGTTCCTACAATGAGCAGTTCTTC.

CDR3 sequence reads: CASSLSYGGETQYF. CDR3 DNA sequence: TGTGCCAGCAGTTTATCGTACGGGGGAGAGACCCAGTACTTC. The rearrangement joins TRBV27 to TRBJ2-5; possible D gene TRBD2, 6 bases. CDR1 and CDR2 from the germline V gene are MNHEY and SMNVEV (reference sequence). Deletions cut 0 bases from V and 4 bases from J, with 9 bases between. There are 14 residues in the CDR3.

CDR3 region: CASSPGGDSRFQETQYF. CDR3 sequence (DNA): TGTGCCAGCAGTCCGGGGGGGGACAGCCGATTCCAAGAGACCCAGTACTTC. V and J are TRBV28 and TRBJ2-5, with a tentative D call TRBD2 (8 bases). The CDR3 contains 17 residues. Trimming stripped 5 bases from V and 1 base from J, with 20 bases between. CDR1 MDHEN and CDR2 SYDVKM come from the germline V gene.

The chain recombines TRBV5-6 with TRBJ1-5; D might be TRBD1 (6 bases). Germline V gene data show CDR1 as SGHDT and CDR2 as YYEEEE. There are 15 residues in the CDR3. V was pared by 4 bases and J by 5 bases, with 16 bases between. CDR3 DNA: TGTGCCAGCAGCCCTGCATCAGGGGACCATCAGCCCCAGCATTTT. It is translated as CASSPASGDHQPQHF.

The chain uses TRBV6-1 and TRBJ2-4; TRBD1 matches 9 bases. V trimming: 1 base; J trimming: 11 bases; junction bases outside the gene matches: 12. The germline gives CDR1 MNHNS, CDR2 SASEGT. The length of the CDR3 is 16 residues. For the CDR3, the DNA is TGTGCCAGCAGTGAAGGTGGACAGGGGAAAATATGCGTTCAGTACTTC. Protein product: CASSEGGQGKICVQYF.

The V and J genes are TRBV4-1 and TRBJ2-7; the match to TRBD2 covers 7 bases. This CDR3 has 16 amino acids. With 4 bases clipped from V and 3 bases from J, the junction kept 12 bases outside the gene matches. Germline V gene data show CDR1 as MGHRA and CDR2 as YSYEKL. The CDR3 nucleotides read TGCGCCAGCAGCCCCGAGCGGGGACGGACGGGCTACGAGCAGTACTTC. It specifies CASSPERGRTGYEQYF.

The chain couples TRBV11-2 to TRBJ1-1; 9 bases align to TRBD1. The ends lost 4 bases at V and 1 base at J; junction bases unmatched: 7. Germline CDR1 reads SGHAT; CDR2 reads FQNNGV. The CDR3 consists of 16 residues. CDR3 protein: CASSSYRGRGNTEAFF. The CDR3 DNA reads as TGTGCCAGCAGCTCCTACAGGGGGCGGGGGAACACTGAAGCTTTCTTT.